A single sample gave rise to the 22 T cell receptor beta chains below, sequenced in a study of cytomegalovirus exposure and HLA in healthy donors. Both 60 Vbeta primers and 13 Jbeta primers went into the PCR. Here immunoSEQ multiplex PCR was the method, and the copy in TCRdb shows in-frame clones only, minus some. The data contain 150,000 to 200,000 clones, around 84% of them singletons. Sequencing used PBMCs. The receptors come from a man aged 18 to 29 in good health and CMV-seronegative.

The gene calls are TRBV27 and TRBJ2-1, with D perhaps matching TRBD2 (5 bases). Germline CDR1 and CDR2: MNHEY and SMNVEV (reference sequence). This CDR3 contains 16 residues. V lost 2 bases, J lost 6 bases, and 17 bases lay in between. This chain's CDR3 is CASSLGLGGGPNEQFF. CDR3 nucleotide sequence: TGTGCCAGCAGTTTAGGATTAGGCGGAGGCCCCAATGAGCAGTTCTTC.

The rearrangement links TRBV7-6 to TRBJ2-5, with TRBD2 as a possible D gene (6 bases). The J call is in doubt because the DNA end fits TRBJ2-7 better. The CDR3 runs 16 residues. Germline V gene data show CDR1 as SGHVS and CDR2 as FNYEAQ. CDR3 coding DNA: TGTGCCAGCAGCCCCACTTTCGCGGGAAGCTCCTACGAGCAGTACTTC. Translating gives CASSPTFAGSSYEQYF.

This clone occurred once. This chain joins TRBV9 and TRBJ2-7; 7 bases are a match to TRBD1. Germline CDR1 and CDR2: SGDLS and YYNGEE. This CDR3 is built from 14 residues. With 0 bases clipped from V and 7 bases from J, the junction kept 7 bases outside the gene matches. In DNA form, the CDR3 reads TGTGCCAGCAGCGTAGGACAGGGCCGGTGGGAGCAGTACTTC. It is translated as CASSVGQGRWEQYF.

This clone was counted a few times. V usage is TRBV5-6 and J usage is TRBJ2-4; a weak D match, TRBD2 (7 bases). Germline V CDR1 and CDR2: SGHDT, YYEEEE. V lost 7 bases to trimming and J lost 5 bases, with 10 bases between them. The CDR3 has 12 residues. Here the CDR3 DNA reads TGTGCCAGCGGAGGGGGGGAAAACATTCAGTACTTC. Protein sequence: CASGGGENIQYF.

The chain joins TRBV28 to TRBJ1-2, with D possibly being TRBD1 (6 bases). V dropped 3 bases and J dropped 6 bases, with 17 bases sitting between them. The CDR3 is made up of 15 amino acids. Looked up from germline, CDR1 is MDHEN and CDR2 is SYDVKM. The CDR3 nucleotides read TGTGCCAGCAGTTTCGGAATGGACAGTTGGAATGGCTACACCTTC. Amino acids: CASSFGMDSWNGYTF.

The chain is built from TRBV7-2 and TRBJ1-5; 7 positions match TRBD1. The trim removed 5 bases at V and 2 bases at J, leaving 6 bases unmatched. Germline values: CDR1 SGHTA, CDR2 FQGNSA. The CDR3 sequence is 15 residues long. CDR3 nucleotides: TGTGCCAGCAGCATGAGGGGGCTAGGCAATCAGCCCCAGCATTTT. It translates to CASSMRGLGNQPQHF. The complete variable domain, with remaining parts taken from reference TRBV7-2 and TRBJ1-5, reads GAGVSQSPSNKVTEKGKDVELRCDPISGHTALYWYRQSLGQGLEFLIYFQGNSAPDKSGLPSDRFSAERTGGSVSTLTIQRTQQEDSAVYLCASSMRGLGNQPQHFGDGTRLSIL.

The table lists this clone with a few counts. The chain carries TRBV29-1 and TRBJ2-5; D is perhaps TRBD1 (6 bases). V was shortened by 3 bases and J by 1 base, with 9 bases between the two germline ends. Per germline, CDR1 SQVTM and CDR2 ANQGSEA. The CDR3 is 13 residues long. The CDR3 DNA reads as TGCAGCGTTGATAGGGGGACCCAAGAGACCCAGTACTTC. Translation: CSVDRGTQETQYF.

A few counts support this clone. The chain joins TRBV7-9 to TRBJ2-7; a possible D gene is TRBD1 (6 bases). The CDR3 runs 15 residues. CDR1 is SEHNR and CDR2 is FQNEAQ in the germline V gene (reference sequence). The V gene lost 4 bases and the J gene lost 1 base, with 14 bases spanning the gap. CDR3 protein: CASSSRGTWSYEQYF. DNA of the CDR3: TGTGCCAGCAGCTCAAGGGGGACGTGGTCCTACGAGCAGTACTTC.

This CDR3 reads CASSLAQGHEQYF. CDR3 in DNA: TGTGCCAGCAGCTTGGCCCAGGGCCACGAGCAGTACTTC. The chain employs TRBV5-4 and TRBJ2-7; possibly TRBD1 for D (5 bases). Trimming cost V 0 bases and J 5 bases, with 9 bases left between them. This CDR3 is 13 amino acids long. Germline V gene sequence: CDR1 SGHNT, CDR2 YYREEE (reference sequence).

This clone was seen more than once but under ten times. The V call is TRBV10-3, the J call TRBJ1-5; 8 nucleotides agree with TRBD1. The CDR3 length is 19 residues. Germline values: CDR1 ENHRY, CDR2 SYGVKD. V dropped 0 bases and J dropped 6; count of bases not matched to a gene: 16. The CDR3 sequence is CAISESGLSRGQRIQPQHF. The CDR3 bases are TGTGCCATCAGTGAGTCGGGACTAAGCAGGGGGCAGAGGATTCAGCCCCAGCATTTT.

This clone was observed a handful of times. The chain employs TRBV7-2 and TRBJ2-1; 8 nucleotides match TRBD2. V shed 1 base and J 6 bases; nucleotides not matched to a gene: 8. Germline V gene lookup returns CDR1 SGHTA and CDR2 FQGNSA. The CDR3 covers 16 residues. CDR3 in amino acids: CASSLEIGGASNEQFF. The CDR3 DNA sequence: TGTGCCAGCAGCTTAGAGATCGGGGGGGCGAGCAATGAGCAGTTCTTC.

The chain employs TRBV7-3 and TRBJ2-2, with 8 bases fitting TRBD2. Trimming cost V 2 bases and J 7 bases; bases outside gene matches: 9. CDR1 is SGHTA, CDR2 FQGTGA, per germline. CDR3 size: 16 residues. The CDR3: CASSLGAREVDGELFF. The CDR3 DNA sequence: TGTGCCAGCAGCTTAGGCGCGCGGGAGGTGGACGGGGAGCTGTTTTTT.

This chain connects TRBV28 to TRBJ1-5, with D possibly matching TRBD1 (5 bases). The CDR3 totals 15 residues. V lost 7 bases, J lost 4 bases, and 17 bases lay in between. The germline V gene encodes CDR1 MDHEN and CDR2 SYDVKM. The CDR3 DNA reads TGTGCCAGCACCCCGGCGGGACGTAAGAATCAGCCCCAGCATTTT. This gives the protein CASTPAGRKNQPQHF.

The rearrangement uses TRBV5-4 and TRBJ2-3, with unresolved D. CDR3 length equals 12 residues. V dropped 7 bases and J dropped 4 bases, with 10 bases sitting between them. The germline V gene has CDR1 SGHNT and CDR2 YYREEE (reference sequence). The CDR3 spells CASGAWADTQYF. DNA of the CDR3: TGTGCCAGCGGAGCTTGGGCAGATACGCAGTATTTT.

The rearrangement joins TRBV29-1 to TRBJ1-1; a possible D gene is TRBD1 (6 bases). Germline CDR1 reads SQVTM; CDR2 reads ANQGSEA. Trimming took 2 bases from V and 1 from J, leaving 20 bases between them. This CDR3 is built from 17 residues. The CDR3 sequence is CSVEWFEWDTKNTEAFF. The CDR3 nucleotides are TGCAGCGTTGAATGGTTCGAGTGGGACACGAAGAACACTGAAGCTTTCTTT.

The chain employs TRBV7-9 and TRBJ1-4, with TRBD1 matching 11 bases. This CDR3 has 15 residues. V dropped 5 bases and J dropped 7; count of bases not matched to a gene: 6. Germline CDR1 and CDR2: SEHNR and FQNEAQ (reference sequence). CDR3 sequence reads: CASSPGQGAGEKLFF. The CDR3 nucleotides are TGTGCCAGCAGCCCCGGACAGGGGGCAGGTGAAAAACTGTTTTTT.

This clone came up once. J is TRBJ1-4 and V is TRBV4-1; the match to TRBD1 covers 9 bases. The CDR3 runs 16 residues. V was pared by 2 bases and J by 3 bases, with 4 bases of the junction left unmatched. Germline loops: CDR1 MGHRA, CDR2 YSYEKL. In nucleotides, the CDR3 is TGCGCCAGCAGCCAACCAACAGGGGGCCCTAATGAAAAACTGTTTTTT. Amino acid sequence: CASSQPTGGPNEKLFF.

The chain employs TRBV29-1 and TRBJ2-1, with 8 bases aligning to TRBD2. V gave up 0 bases and J gave up 5 bases; unmatched junction bases: 15. The CDR3 extends over 18 amino acids. Germline V gene sequence: CDR1 SQVTM, CDR2 ANQGSEA. CDR3 in DNA: TGCAGCGTTGAAGATACGGGCCGTCTGAGGCGGGGGGACAATGAGCAGTTCTTC. This translates into CSVEDTGRLRRGDNEQFF.

This clone was seen once. The V and J genes are TRBV14 and TRBJ1-6; the match to TRBD1 covers 7 bases. Germline trimming cut 4 bases from V and 7 bases from J; bases unmatched to any gene: 7. The CDR3 is 15 amino acids. Germline V gene sequence: CDR1 SGHDN, CDR2 FVKESK. This CDR3 is CASSPRQGMNSPLHF. CDR3 in DNA: TGTGCCAGCAGCCCGAGACAGGGAATGAATTCACCCCTCCACTTT.

V and J are TRBV11-2 and TRBJ2-5; tentatively, D is TRBD1 (6 bases). V was clipped by 4 bases and J by 2 bases, with 8 bases between them. Germline V gene lookup returns CDR1 SGHAT and CDR2 FQNNGV. The CDR3 totals 13 residues. The CDR3 protein is CASSSGQQETQYF. CDR3 coding DNA: TGTGCCAGCAGCTCCGGACAGCAAGAGACCCAGTACTTC.

The gene calls are TRBV30 and TRBJ2-1; 9 nucleotides match TRBD2. Losses at the gene ends were 5 bases for V and 8 bases for J; bases not matched to a gene: 13. There are 15 residues in the CDR3. CDR1 is GTSNPN, CDR2 SVGIG, per germline (reference sequence). CDR3 residues: CAWGDPGLAGDEQFF. The DNA of the CDR3 is TGTGCCTGGGGGGATCCGGGACTAGCTGGGGATGAGCAGTTCTTC.

The chain carries TRBV28 and TRBJ2-6; TRBD1 agrees at 9 bases. This CDR3 is 18 amino acids long. The germline gives CDR1 MDHEN, CDR2 SYDVKM. V gave up 5 bases and J gave up 0 bases; unmatched junction bases: 8. The CDR3 loop reads CASSLRTGALSGANVLTF. As DNA, the CDR3 is TGTGCCAGCAGTCTTCGGACAGGGGCCCTCTCTGGGGCCAACGTCCTGACTTTC.